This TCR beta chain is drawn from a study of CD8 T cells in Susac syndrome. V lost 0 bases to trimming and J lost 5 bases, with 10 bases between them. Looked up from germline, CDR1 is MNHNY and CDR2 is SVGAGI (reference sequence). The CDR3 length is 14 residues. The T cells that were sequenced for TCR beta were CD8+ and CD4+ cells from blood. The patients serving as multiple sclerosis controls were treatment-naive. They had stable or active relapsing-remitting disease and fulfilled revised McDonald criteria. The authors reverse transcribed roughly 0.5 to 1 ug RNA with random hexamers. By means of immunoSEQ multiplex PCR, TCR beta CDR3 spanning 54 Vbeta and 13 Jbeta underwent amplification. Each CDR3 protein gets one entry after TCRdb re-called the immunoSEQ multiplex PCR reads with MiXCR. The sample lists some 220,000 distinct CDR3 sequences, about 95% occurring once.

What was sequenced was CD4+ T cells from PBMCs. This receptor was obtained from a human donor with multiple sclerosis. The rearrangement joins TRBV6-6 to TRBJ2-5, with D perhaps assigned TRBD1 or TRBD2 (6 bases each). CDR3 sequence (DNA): TGTGCCAGCAGTTACTCCGGGGGCGCGGAGACCCAGTACTTC. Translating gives CASSYSGGAETQYF.